Below are 29 T cell receptor beta chains sequenced from a single sample in a study of monozygotic twins with cystic fibrosis. Assay: immunoSEQ multiplex PCR; the TCRdb copy retains only in-frame clones and omits some. This sample yields about 23,000 clones, of which around 97% are seen a single time; 0.12% to 0.15% belongs to the top ten. What was sequenced was blood. These receptors came from a girl aged 5 to 17 with cystic fibrosis.

V gene TRBV5-1 combines with J gene TRBJ2-3; D gene uncertain. This CDR3 comprises 14 residues. Trimming took 0 bases from V and 3 from J, leaving 8 bases between them. The germline gives CDR1 SGHRS, CDR2 YFSETQ. The CDR3 DNA reads as TGCGCCAGCAGCTTGGAAAAATCAACAGATACGCAGTATTTT. Amino acid sequence: CASSLEKSTDTQYF. The full variable domain, with the rest looked up from reference TRBV5-1 and TRBJ2-3, is KAGVTQTPRYLIKTRGQQVTLSCSPISGHRSVSWYQQTPGQGLQFLFEYFSETQRNKGNFPGRFSGRQFSNSRSEMNVSTLELGDSALYLCASSLEKSTDTQYFGPGTRLTVL.

The chain joins TRBV18 to TRBJ1-3, with 11 positions matching TRBD1. V lost 4 bases, J lost 4 bases, and 9 bases stayed unmatched. Germline V CDR1 and CDR2: KGHSH, LQKENI. The CDR3 extends over 17 amino acids. The CDR3 protein is CASSRKPGQGDGNTIYF. The CDR3 DNA follows: TGTGCCAGCTCACGGAAACCGGGACAGGGGGACGGAAACACCATATATTTT.

J is TRBJ2-7 and V is TRBV28, with 8 bases lining up with TRBD2. In germline, CDR1 is MDHEN, CDR2 SYDVKM. After removal of 5 bases from V and 6 bases from J, the junction contained 6 bases not matched to a gene. This CDR3 has 13 amino acids. CDR3 sequence reads: CASSPRTSREQYV. The CDR3 DNA sequence: TGTGCCAGCAGTCCAAGGACTAGCCGCGAGCAGTACGTC.

The V and J genes are TRBV28 and TRBJ2-7; D unclear. The ends were cut back, 3 bases at V and 3 bases at J, with 12 bases in the middle. The CDR3 is made up of 14 amino acids. The germline gives CDR1 MDHEN, CDR2 SYDVKM. The DNA of the CDR3 is TGTGCCAGCAGTTTTAACAGTATAAACTACGAGCAGTACTTC. Translating gives CASSFNSINYEQYF.

This clone was recorded only once. This chain connects TRBV6-6 to TRBJ1-5, with unresolved D. V shed 6 bases and J shed 2 bases, with 17 bases lying between them. Germline values: CDR1 MNHNY, CDR2 SVGAGI (reference sequence). The CDR3 runs to 16 residues. The CDR3 sequence is CASRSPSNLGNQPQHF. For the CDR3, the DNA is TGTGCCAGCAGGTCCCCAAGCAATTTGGGCAATCAGCCCCAGCATTTT.

This chain connects TRBV9 to TRBJ2-1, with TRBD2 identical over 11 bases. Germline V lookup: CDR1 SGDLS, CDR2 YYNGEE. V was clipped by 2 bases and J by 5 bases; unmatched bases: 3. This CDR3 has 15 amino acids. This CDR3 is CASSVLLAGDNEQFF. The CDR3 region has the DNA TGTGCCAGCAGCGTTTTACTAGCGGGAGACAATGAGCAGTTCTTC.

V and J are TRBV28 and TRBJ2-7; D assignment may be TRBD1 or TRBD2 (5 bases each). CDR3 length: 16 amino acids. Trimming stripped 6 bases from V and 3 bases from J, with 21 bases between. The germline CDR1 and CDR2 sequences are MDHEN and SYDVKM. The CDR3 region is CASSLASGTAVYEQYF. CDR3 nucleotides: TGTGCCAGCAGCCTCGCGTCCGGGACGGCGGTCTACGAGCAGTACTTC.

V usage is TRBV10-3 and J usage is TRBJ1-1; TRBD1 matches at 8 bases. J lost 7 bases, V lost 6 bases, and 7 bases had no gene match. Germline V gene sequence: CDR1 ENHRY, CDR2 SYGVKD. This CDR3 is built from 13 residues. CDR3 coding DNA: TGTGCCATCAGCGATTGGACAGGGCGTGAAGCTTTCTTT. This gives the protein CAISDWTGREAFF.

CDR3: CASKPRRLAGPWNYEQYF. The CDR3 DNA reads TGTGCCAGCAAACCCCGCAGGCTAGCGGGACCGTGGAACTACGAGCAGTACTTC. V usage is TRBV28 and J usage is TRBJ2-7; 9 bases are a match to TRBD2. The CDR3 extends over 18 amino acids. The germline V gene has CDR1 MDHEN and CDR2 SYDVKM. The V gene end was trimmed by 7 bases and the J gene end by 3 bases; junction bases not matched to a gene: 19.

This chain joins TRBV4-1 and TRBJ2-1; 10 bases line up with TRBD2. This CDR3 is built from 17 residues. The V gene end was trimmed by 6 bases and the J gene end by 0 bases; junction bases not matched to a gene: 8. Per germline, CDR1 MGHRA and CDR2 YSYEKL. The CDR3 region has the DNA TGCGCCAGCAGTCCCTCTAGCGGGAGCAGCTCCTACAATGAGCAGTTCTTC. The encoded protein is CASSPSSGSSSYNEQFF.

In DNA form, the CDR3 reads TGTGCCAGCAGCCTAAACAGGGGTCCCCATCTCTCCGAGCAGTACGTC. Translation gives CASSLNRGPHLSEQYV. The chain has TRBV27 and TRBJ2-7, with 7 positions matching TRBD1. The V and J ends lost 6 bases and 6 bases, in that order; junction bases with no gene match: 17. CDR1 is MNHEY, CDR2 SMNVEV, per germline (reference sequence). The CDR3 spans 16 residues.

The V gene is TRBV5-1, the J gene TRBJ1-1, with 8 bases fitting TRBD1. In germline, CDR1 is SGHRS, CDR2 YFSETQ. This CDR3 region has 16 residues. V was clipped by 0 bases and J by 0 bases; unmatched bases: 4. The DNA of the CDR3 is TGCGCCAGCAGCTTGGCGACAGGGGCAATGAACACTGAAGCTTTCTTT. Translated, it gives CASSLATGAMNTEAFF.

The J gene is TRBJ1-5, the V gene TRBV2, with D unresolved. The germline V gene has CDR1 SNHLY and CDR2 FYNNEI. This CDR3 is built from 14 residues. The V end was cut by 2 bases, the J end by 2 bases, with 7 bases between. The CDR3: CASSERLGNQPQHF. Written as DNA, the CDR3 is TGTGCCAGCAGTGAAAGATTGGGCAATCAGCCCCAGCATTTT.

The CDR3 coding sequence is TGCGCCAGCAGCCAGGAATTCGCCACAGGTAACACTGAAGCTTTCTTT. It specifies CASSQEFATGNTEAFF. This chain joins TRBV4-1 and TRBJ1-1; possible D gene TRBD1, 5 bases. The ends were cut back, 3 bases at V and 2 bases at J, with 16 bases in the middle. CDR1 is MGHRA, CDR2 YSYEKL, per germline. The CDR3 is 16 amino acids.

In its sample, this clone was seen once. The gene calls are TRBV2 and TRBJ2-1; D might be TRBD1 or TRBD2, each matching 5 bases. Germline V gene data show CDR1 as SNHLY and CDR2 as FYNNEI. Between the trimmed V and J ends, which lost 6 bases and 1 base, there was a span of 13 bases. CDR3 length equals 15 residues. CDR3 coding DNA: TGTGCCAGCAGACCGGGACGGAGTTCCTACAATGAGCAGTTCTTC. It codes for CASRPGRSSYNEQFF.

This chain connects TRBV10-1 to TRBJ2-7; D call uncertain. With 6 bases removed from V and 7 bases from J, the gap between germline ends came to 7 bases. CDR3 size: 10 residues. The germline V gene has CDR1 WNHNN and CDR2 SYGVQD (reference sequence). The DNA for the CDR3 is TGCGCCAGCAGCCCGGAGGAGCAGTACTTC. This encodes CASSPEEQYF.

V and J are TRBV30 and TRBJ1-1; D gene unclear. This CDR3 comprises 13 residues. The germline V and J ends were trimmed by 2 bases and 3 bases, with 10 bases remaining between them. Germline CDR1 is GTSNPN and CDR2 is SVGIG (reference sequence). Here the CDR3 reads CAWSPQPYTEAFF. The CDR3 DNA reads TGTGCCTGGAGTCCCCAGCCCTACACTGAAGCTTTCTTT.

This clone was picked up a small number of times. J is TRBJ1-1 and V is TRBV29-1; the match to TRBD1 covers 7 bases. J was trimmed by 0 bases and V by 4 bases; bases with no gene match: 2. The CDR3 extends over 13 amino acids. The germline V gene encodes CDR1 SQVTM and CDR2 ANQGSEA. CDR3 amino acids: CSVGGQLNTEAFF. In nucleotides, the CDR3 is TGCAGCGTTGGGGGACAGTTGAACACTGAAGCTTTCTTT.

The chain joins TRBV7-2 to TRBJ2-2; 9 bases map to TRBD2. The CDR3 is made up of 16 amino acids. The germline gives CDR1 SGHTA, CDR2 FQGNSA. V was clipped by 2 bases and J by 7 bases; unmatched bases: 8. In nucleotides, the CDR3 is TGTGCCAGCAGCTTAAATAGCGGGAGAGTCGGCGGGGAGCTGTTTTTT. Amino acid sequence: CASSLNSGRVGGELFF.

The rearrangement joins TRBV9 to TRBJ2-1; maybe TRBD2 (6 bases). Trimming stripped 2 bases from V and 3 bases from J, with 12 bases between. This CDR3 has 15 amino acids. Per germline, CDR1 SGDLS and CDR2 YYNGEE. The CDR3 loop reads CASSVRDSSYNEQFF. CDR3 DNA sequence: TGTGCCAGCAGCGTCCGGGACTCAAGCTACAATGAGCAGTTCTTC.

This sequence joins TRBV30 and TRBJ1-2; the match to TRBD1 covers 9 bases. V shed 0 bases and J 5 bases; nucleotides not matched to a gene: 7. In germline, CDR1 is GTSNPN, CDR2 SVGIG (reference sequence). The CDR3 has 15 residues. The DNA of the CDR3 is TGTGCCTGGAGTGTACCCACAGGGGGCAAATATGGCTACACCTTC. Protein sequence: CAWSVPTGGKYGYTF.

This chain joins TRBV7-2 and TRBJ2-5; D remains unclear. V lost 5 bases, J lost 7 bases, and 11 bases lay in between. Looked up from germline, CDR1 is SGHTA and CDR2 is FQGNSA. The CDR3 sequence is 12 residues long. The DNA of the CDR3 is TGTGCCAGCAGCCCTAGGACCGGGACCCAGTACTTC. Amino acid sequence: CASSPRTGTQYF.

The CDR3 coding sequence is TGCGCCAGCAGCACGGACAGGGGAATCACTGAAGCTTTCTTT. Translated: CASSTDRGITEAFF. V and J are TRBV5-1 and TRBJ1-1; 9 bases are shared with TRBD1. CDR3 length: 14 residues. J gave up 4 bases and V 4 bases, and 5 bases lay outside the gene matches. Germline-derived CDR1 and CDR2 are SGHRS and YFSETQ.

This chain uses TRBV5-5 with TRBJ2-5; 9 bases line up with TRBD2. The CDR3 spans 15 residues. V trimming: 3 bases; J trimming: 5 bases; junction bases outside the gene matches: 8. Germline-derived CDR1 and CDR2 are SGHKS and YYEKEE (reference sequence). The CDR3 here is CASSSLAGVGETQYF. In DNA form, the CDR3 reads TGTGCCAGCAGCTCCTTAGCGGGAGTTGGGGAGACCCAGTACTTC.

This chain joins TRBV5-1 and TRBJ1-5; no definite D call. The CDR3 length is 13 residues. V was shortened by 5 bases and J by 3 bases, with 9 bases between the two germline ends. Germline CDR1 SGHRS, CDR2 YFSETQ. CDR3 coding DNA: TGCGCCAGCAGGGAAATGGACAATCAGCCCCAGCATTTT. It specifies CASREMDNQPQHF.

The rearrangement joins TRBV18 to TRBJ2-1, with D possibly matching TRBD1 (5 bases). This CDR3 comprises 14 residues. Trimming removed 3 bases from V and 2 bases from J, with 8 bases in between. Germline V CDR1 and CDR2: KGHSH, LQKENI. The CDR3 spells CASSPPDTYNEQFF. The CDR3 region has the DNA TGTGCCAGCTCACCCCCGGACACCTACAATGAGCAGTTCTTC.

The V call is TRBV19, the J call TRBJ1-3; no firm D call. Trimming stripped 1 base from V and 3 bases from J, with 4 bases between. CDR1 and CDR2 from the germline V gene are LNHDA and SQIVND (reference sequence). The CDR3 runs 13 residues. CDR3: CASSIVHGNTIYF. The CDR3 DNA is TGTGCCAGTAGTATAGTACATGGAAACACCATATATTTT.

V and J are TRBV2 and TRBJ2-1; a possible D gene is TRBD2 (6 bases). The CDR3 spans 13 residues. Trimming shortened V by 10 bases and J by 7 bases, and 17 bases separated the two germline ends. Germline V CDR1 and CDR2: SNHLY, FYNNEI. Here the CDR3 DNA reads TGTGCCATCCATGGGGGGTTCTCGAATGAGCAGTTCTTC. Its translation is CAIHGGFSNEQFF.

This sequence joins TRBV2 and TRBJ2-7; D is unclear. Deletions cut 4 bases from V and 0 bases from J, with 10 bases between. The CDR3 covers 14 residues. CDR1 and CDR2 (germline): SNHLY, FYNNEI. The CDR3 region is CASSGSGFSYEQYV. CDR3 nucleotide sequence: TGTGCCAGCAGTGGATCCGGGTTCTCCTACGAGCAGTACGTC.